This T cell receptor beta chain was captured in a study of T-cell reconstitution after alpha-beta-depleted transplantation in children. Study results and limitations: Day-60 TCRbeta diversity that was high in some patients was derived from surviving recipient T cells and thymic progenitors. Newly produced T cells mostly accounted for T-cell counts and diversity one year post-transplant. About two months after transplant, alpha-beta T cells reportedly came from several hundred expanded graft clones.

As it was prepared, the TCRbeta library received unique molecular identifiers. A single record per CDR3 protein comes from TCRdb applying MiXCR to the PCR reads. Here the sample spans roughly 160,000 distinct CDR3 sequences, roughly 10% being singletons. The CDR3 length is 15 residues. CDR1 and CDR2 (germline): MDHEN, SYDVKM. The table lists this clonotype with many counts. Its antigen is currently unknown. The junction departs from germline at one end; a sequencing error may be responsible. This chain links TRBV28 with TRBJ2-7; 8 bases are a match to TRBD1. The sequenced sample was PBMCs, obtained before TCRalphabeta/CD19-depleted stem cell transplant. The receptor was isolated from a boy aged 2-15 years with acute myeloid leukemia, due to receive a stem cell transplant. For the CDR3, the DNA is TGTGCCACCAGTAGTCCGGACAGGGTATCCTACGAGCAGTACTTC. Its protein product is CATSSPDRVSYEQYF.